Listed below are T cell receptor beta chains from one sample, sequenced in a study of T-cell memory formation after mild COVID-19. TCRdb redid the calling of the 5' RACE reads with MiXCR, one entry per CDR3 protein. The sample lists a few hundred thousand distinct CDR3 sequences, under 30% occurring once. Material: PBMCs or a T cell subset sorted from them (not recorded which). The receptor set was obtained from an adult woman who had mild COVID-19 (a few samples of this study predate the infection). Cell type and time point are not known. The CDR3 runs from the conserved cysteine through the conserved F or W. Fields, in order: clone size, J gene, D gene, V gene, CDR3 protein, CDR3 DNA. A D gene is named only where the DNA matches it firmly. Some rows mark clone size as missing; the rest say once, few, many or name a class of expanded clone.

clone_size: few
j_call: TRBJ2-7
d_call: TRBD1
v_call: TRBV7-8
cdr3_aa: CASSPRQGVTYEQYF
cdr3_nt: TGTGCCAGCAGCCCTCGACAGGGGGTGACCTACGAGCAGTACTTC

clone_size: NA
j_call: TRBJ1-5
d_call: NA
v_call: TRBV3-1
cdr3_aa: CASSPTDSNQPQHF
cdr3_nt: TGTGCCAGCAGCCCGACAGATAGCAATCAGCCCCAGCATTTT

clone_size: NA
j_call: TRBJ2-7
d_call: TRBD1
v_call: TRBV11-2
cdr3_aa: CASSLQGQITYEQYF
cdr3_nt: TGTGCCAGCAGCTTACAGGGACAGATAACCTACGAGCAGTACTTC

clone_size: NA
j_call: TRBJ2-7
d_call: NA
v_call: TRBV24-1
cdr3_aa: CATSDSTPGQNYEQYF
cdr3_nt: TGTGCCACCAGTGACTCTACCCCCGGACAGAACTACGAGCAGTACTTC

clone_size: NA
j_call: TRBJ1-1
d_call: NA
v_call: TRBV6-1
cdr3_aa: CASSEESRLKAFF
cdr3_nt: TGTGCCAGCAGTGAAGAGTCCAGATTGAAAGCTTTCTTT

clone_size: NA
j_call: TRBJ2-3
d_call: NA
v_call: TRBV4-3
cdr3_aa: CASSQGIGTDTQYF
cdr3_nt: TGCGCCAGCAGCCAAGGAATCGGCACAGATACGCAGTATTTT

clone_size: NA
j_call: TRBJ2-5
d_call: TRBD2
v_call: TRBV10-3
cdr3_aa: CAISGLAGKETQYF
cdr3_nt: TGTGCCATCAGTGGACTAGCGGGCAAAGAGACCCAGTACTTC

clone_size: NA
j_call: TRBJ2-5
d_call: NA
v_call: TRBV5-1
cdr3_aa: CASKRQGGFQETQYF
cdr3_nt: TGCGCCAGCAAAAGACAGGGAGGGTTCCAAGAGACCCAGTACTTC

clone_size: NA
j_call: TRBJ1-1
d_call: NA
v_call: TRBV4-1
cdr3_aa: CASSQDGIGTEAFF
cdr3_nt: TGCGCCAGCAGCCAAGACGGGATTGGGACTGAAGCTTTCTTT

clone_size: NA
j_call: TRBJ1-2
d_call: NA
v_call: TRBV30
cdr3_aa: CAWSDGNGYTF
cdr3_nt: TGTGCCTGGAGTGACGGGAATGGCTACACCTTC

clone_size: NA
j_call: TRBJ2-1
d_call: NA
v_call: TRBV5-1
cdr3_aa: CASSPRYNEQFF
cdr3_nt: TGCGCCAGCTCCCCTAGATACAATGAGCAGTTCTTC

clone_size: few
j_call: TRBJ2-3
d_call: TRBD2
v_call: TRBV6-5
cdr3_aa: CASSKREGPDTQYF
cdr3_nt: TGTGCCAGCAGTAAGCGGGAGGGCCCAGATACGCAGTATTTT

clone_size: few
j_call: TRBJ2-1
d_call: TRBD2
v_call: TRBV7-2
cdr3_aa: CASTPGRGGDLYNEQFF
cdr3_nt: TGTGCCAGCACCCCAGGGCGCGGGGGGGACCTTTACAATGAGCAGTTCTTC

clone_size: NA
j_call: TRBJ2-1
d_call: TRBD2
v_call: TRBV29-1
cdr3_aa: CSVTWLAGGSEQFF
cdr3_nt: TGCAGCGTCACCTGGCTAGCGGGAGGTAGTGAGCAGTTCTTC

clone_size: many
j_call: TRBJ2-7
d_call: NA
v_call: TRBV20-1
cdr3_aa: CSASRDNYEQYF
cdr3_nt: TGCAGTGCTTCCAGGGACAACTACGAGCAGTACTTC

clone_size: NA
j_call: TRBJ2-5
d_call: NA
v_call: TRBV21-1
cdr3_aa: CARRKGYQETQYF
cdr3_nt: TGTGCCAGAAGGAAGGGGTACCAAGAGACCCAGTACTTC

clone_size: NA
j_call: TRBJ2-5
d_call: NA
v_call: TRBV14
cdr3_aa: CASSLLRTTQETQYF
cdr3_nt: TGTGCCAGCAGTCTTCTCAGGACTACCCAAGAGACCCAGTACTTC

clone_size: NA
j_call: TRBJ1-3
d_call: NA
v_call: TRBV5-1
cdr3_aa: CASSLGGGFRTSSGNTIYF
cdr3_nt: TGCGCCAGCAGCTTGGGAGGGGGTTTTCGAACCAGCTCTGGAAACACCATATATTTT

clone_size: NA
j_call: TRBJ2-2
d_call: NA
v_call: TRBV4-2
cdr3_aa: CASSQVLNTGELFF
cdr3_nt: TGTGCCAGCAGCCAAGTTCTAAACACCGGGGAGCTGTTTTTT

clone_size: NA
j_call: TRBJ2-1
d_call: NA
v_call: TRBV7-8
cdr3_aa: CASSIDGSSYNEQFF
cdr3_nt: TGTGCCAGCAGCATTGACGGGAGCTCCTACAATGAGCAGTTCTTC

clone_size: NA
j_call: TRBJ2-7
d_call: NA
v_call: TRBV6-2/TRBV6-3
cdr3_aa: CASSYDSSSSYEQYF
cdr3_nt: TGTGCCAGCAGTTACGATAGCTCCTCGTCCTACGAGCAGTACTTC

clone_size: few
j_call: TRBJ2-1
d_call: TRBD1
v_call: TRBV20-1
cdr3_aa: CSARATDRGNEQFF
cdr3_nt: TGCAGTGCTAGAGCAACGGACAGGGGTAATGAGCAGTTCTTC

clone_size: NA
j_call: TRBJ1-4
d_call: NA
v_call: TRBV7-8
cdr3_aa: CASGKEGTTNEKLFF
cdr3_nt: TGTGCCAGCGGAAAAGAAGGGACAACTAATGAAAAACTGTTTTTT

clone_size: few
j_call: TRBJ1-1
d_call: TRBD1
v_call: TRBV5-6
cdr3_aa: CASSSDRGRMNTEAFF
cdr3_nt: TGTGCCAGCAGCTCAGACAGGGGGCGAATGAACACTGAAGCTTTCTTT

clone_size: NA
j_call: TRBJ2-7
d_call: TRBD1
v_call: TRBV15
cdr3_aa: CATSPRIGTVVYEQYF
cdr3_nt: TGTGCCACCAGCCCCCGTATAGGGACAGTTGTTTACGAGCAGTACTTC

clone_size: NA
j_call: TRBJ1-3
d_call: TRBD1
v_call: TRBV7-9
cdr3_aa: CASSLGQPHSGNTIYF
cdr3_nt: TGTGCCAGCAGCCTGGGACAGCCTCACTCTGGAAACACCATATATTTT

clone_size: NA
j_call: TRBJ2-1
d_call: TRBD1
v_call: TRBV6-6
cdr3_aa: CASTIRGRGRNEQFF
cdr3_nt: TGTGCCAGCACCATAAGGGGGCGCGGGCGGAATGAGCAGTTCTTC

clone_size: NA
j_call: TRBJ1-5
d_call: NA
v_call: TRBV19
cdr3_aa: CASSPMRNAIRQPQHF
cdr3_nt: TGTGCCAGTAGTCCGATGAGGAACGCGATACGACAGCCCCAGCATTTT

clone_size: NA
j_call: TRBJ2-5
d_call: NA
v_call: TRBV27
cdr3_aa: CASSHRGVLQETQYF
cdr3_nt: TGTGCCAGCAGTCACCGGGGAGTCCTCCAAGAGACCCAGTACTTC

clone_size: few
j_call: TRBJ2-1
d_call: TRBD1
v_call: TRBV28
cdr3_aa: CASSLQGAMPNEQFF
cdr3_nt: TGTGCCAGCAGCTTACAGGGGGCTATGCCCAATGAGCAGTTCTTC

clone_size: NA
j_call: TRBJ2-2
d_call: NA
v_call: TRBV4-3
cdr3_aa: CASSPLGAATNTGELFF
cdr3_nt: TGCGCCAGCAGCCCCCTTGGGGCAGCTACTAACACCGGGGAGCTGTTTTTT

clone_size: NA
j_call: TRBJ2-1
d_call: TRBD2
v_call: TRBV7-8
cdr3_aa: CASSVGGRDSSYNEQFF
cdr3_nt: TGTGCCAGCAGCGTCGGTGGGAGGGACTCCTCCTACAATGAGCAGTTCTTC

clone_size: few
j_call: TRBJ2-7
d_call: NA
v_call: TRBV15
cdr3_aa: CATSSTQGRPGRGREQYF
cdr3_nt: TGTGCCACCAGCAGTACTCAGGGTCGACCGGGCCGAGGACGCGAGCAGTACTTC

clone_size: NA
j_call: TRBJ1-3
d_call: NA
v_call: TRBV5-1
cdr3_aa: CASSLGRGSGNTIYF
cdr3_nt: TGCGCCAGCAGCTTGGGACGGGGCTCTGGAAACACCATATATTTT

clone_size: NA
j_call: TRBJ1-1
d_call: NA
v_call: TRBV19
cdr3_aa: CASSIYGQTEAFF
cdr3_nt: TGTGCCAGTAGTATCTATGGGCAGACTGAAGCTTTCTTT

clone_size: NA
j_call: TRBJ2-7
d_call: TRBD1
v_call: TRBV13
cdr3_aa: CASSSEGAGHSYEQYF
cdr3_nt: TGTGCCAGCAGCTCAGAGGGGGCAGGGCACTCCTACGAGCAGTACTTC

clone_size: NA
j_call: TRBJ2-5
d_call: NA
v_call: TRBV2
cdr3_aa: CASSEAPETQYF
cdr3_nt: TGTGCCAGCAGTGAAGCGCCGGAGACCCAGTACTTC

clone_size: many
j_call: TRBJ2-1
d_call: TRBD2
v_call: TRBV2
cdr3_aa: CASKGTSVANEQFF
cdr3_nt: TGTGCCAGCAAAGGGACTAGCGTCGCCAATGAGCAGTTCTTC

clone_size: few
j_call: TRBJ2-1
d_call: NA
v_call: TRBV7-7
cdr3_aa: CASSSRGLHEQFF
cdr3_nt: TGTGCTAGCAGCTCCCGGGGCCTACATGAGCAGTTCTTC

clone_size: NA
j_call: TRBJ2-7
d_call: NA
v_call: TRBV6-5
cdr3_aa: CASSYPREGGYEQYF
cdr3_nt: TGTGCCAGCAGTTACCCGAGGGAAGGCGGGTACGAGCAGTACTTC

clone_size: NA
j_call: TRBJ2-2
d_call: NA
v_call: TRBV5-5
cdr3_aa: CASSLTDSKNTGELFF
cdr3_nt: TGTGCCAGCAGTTTAACGGACAGTAAAAACACCGGGGAGCTGTTTTTT

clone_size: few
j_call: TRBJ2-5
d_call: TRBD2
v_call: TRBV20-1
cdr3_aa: CSARTSGRAEETQYF
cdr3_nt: TGCAGTGCTAGGACTAGCGGGAGGGCCGAGGAGACCCAGTACTTC

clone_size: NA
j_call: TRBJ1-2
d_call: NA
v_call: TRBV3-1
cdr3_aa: CASSQDLAYGYTF
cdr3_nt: TGTGCCAGCAGCCAAGATCTCGCCTATGGCTACACCTTC

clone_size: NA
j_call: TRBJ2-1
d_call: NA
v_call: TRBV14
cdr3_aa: CASSQDLGALPNEQFF
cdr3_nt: TGTGCCAGCAGCCAAGATCTAGGAGCCCTGCCCAATGAGCAGTTCTTC

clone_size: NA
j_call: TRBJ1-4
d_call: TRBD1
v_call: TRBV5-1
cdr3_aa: CASSLAGTGKDEKLFF
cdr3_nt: TGCGCCAGCAGCTTGGCCGGGACAGGGAAGGACGAAAAACTGTTTTTT

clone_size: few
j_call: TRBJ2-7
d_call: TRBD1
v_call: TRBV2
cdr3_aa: CASSLRTGAGSYEQYF
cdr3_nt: TGTGCCAGCAGTTTACGGACAGGCGCGGGCTCCTACGAGCAGTACTTC

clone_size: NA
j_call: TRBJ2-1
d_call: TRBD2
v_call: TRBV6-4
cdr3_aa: CASSDSGGGPTNNEQFF
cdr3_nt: TGTGCCAGCAGTGACTCAGGCGGGGGGCCCACCAACAATGAGCAGTTCTTC

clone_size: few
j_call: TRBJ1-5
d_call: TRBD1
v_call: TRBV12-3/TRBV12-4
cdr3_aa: CASSLGQGARENQPQHF
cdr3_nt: TGTGCCAGCAGTCTCGGGCAGGGGGCTAGAGAGAATCAGCCCCAGCATTTT

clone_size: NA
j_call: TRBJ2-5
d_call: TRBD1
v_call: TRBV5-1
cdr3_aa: CASSGPGTVVMETQYF
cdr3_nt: TGCGCCAGCAGCGGACCCGGGACAGTGGTCATGGAGACCCAGTACTTC

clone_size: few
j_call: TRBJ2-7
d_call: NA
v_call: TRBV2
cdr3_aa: CASSGEARLEQYF
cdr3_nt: TGTGCCAGCAGTGGGGAGGCCAGGCTGGAGCAGTACTTC

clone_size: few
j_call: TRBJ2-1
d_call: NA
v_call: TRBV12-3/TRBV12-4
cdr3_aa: CATRPGHEQFF
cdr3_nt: TGTGCCACCAGACCGGGGCATGAGCAGTTCTTC

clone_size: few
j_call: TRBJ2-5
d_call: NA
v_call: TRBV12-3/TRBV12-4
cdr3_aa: CASSPRTASGTQYF
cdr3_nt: TGTGCCAGCAGTCCACGGACGGCGTCGGGGACCCAGTACTTC

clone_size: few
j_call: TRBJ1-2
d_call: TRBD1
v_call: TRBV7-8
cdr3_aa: CASSFRDRGAYGYTF
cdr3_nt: TGTGCCAGCAGCTTCCGGGACAGGGGAGCATATGGCTACACCTTC

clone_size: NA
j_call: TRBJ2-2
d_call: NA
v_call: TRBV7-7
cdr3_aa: CASSRNRVPAGELFF
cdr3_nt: TGTGCTAGCAGCCGAAACAGGGTCCCAGCCGGGGAGCTGTTTTTT

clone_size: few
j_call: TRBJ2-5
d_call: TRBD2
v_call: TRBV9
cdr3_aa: CASSWSGGAQETQYF
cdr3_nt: TGTGCCAGCAGCTGGAGCGGGGGGGCCCAGGAGACCCAGTACTTC

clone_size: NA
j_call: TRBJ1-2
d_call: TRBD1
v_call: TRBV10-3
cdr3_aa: CAISEGGQTPYGYTF
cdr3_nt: TGTGCCATCAGTGAAGGGGGACAGACACCCTATGGCTACACCTTC

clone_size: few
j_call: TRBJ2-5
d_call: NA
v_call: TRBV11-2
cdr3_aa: CASSRMDPKETQYF
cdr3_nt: TGTGCCAGCAGCCGCATGGACCCCAAAGAGACCCAGTACTTC

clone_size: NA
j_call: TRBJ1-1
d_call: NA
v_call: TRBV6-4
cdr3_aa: CASSDSMGTEAFF
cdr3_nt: TGTGCCAGCAGTGACTCGATGGGGACTGAAGCTTTCTTT